The 15 T cell receptor beta chains listed next were all sequenced from one sample in a study of CD4+ T cells in melanoma. Only in-frame clones appear in the TCRdb table, and some are missing; sequencing was by immunoSEQ multiplex PCR. The table records more than 8,500 clones, approximately 69% of them present only once. Sample: peripheral blood. The receptors were sampled from a human donor with melanoma.

The V and J genes are TRBV19 and TRBJ2-2, with 7 bases lining up with TRBD1. In germline, CDR1 is LNHDA, CDR2 SQIVND (reference sequence). The V and J ends lost 7 bases and 6 bases, in that order; junction bases with no gene match: 11. The CDR3 is made up of 15 amino acids. The CDR3 nucleotides are TGTGCCAGTACCCCGACAGGGCCAAGCGCCGGGGAGCTGTTTTTT. Translated, it gives CASTPTGPSAGELFF.

This clone was detected only a few times. One end of the junction is discordant with germline, which a read error may explain. This chain links TRBV7-9 with TRBJ1-2, with D tentatively TRBD1 (6 bases). This CDR3 region has 12 residues. Germline V CDR1 and CDR2: SEHNR, FQNEAQ (reference sequence). CDR3 loop: CASSLGQPDPFF. The CDR3 DNA is TGTGCCAGCAGTTTAGGACAGCCAGACCCCTTCTTC.

The chain employs TRBV14 and TRBJ2-2, with D perhaps matching TRBD1 (8 bases). CDR3 length: 17 amino acids. V dropped 0 bases and J dropped 5 bases, with 16 bases sitting between them. CDR1 and CDR2 (germline): SGHDN, FVKESK. The chain's CDR3 is CASSQEQGGSLTGELFF. CDR3 coding DNA: TGTGCCAGCAGCCAAGAACAGGGGGGGTCCTTGACCGGGGAGCTGTTTTTT.

The V call is TRBV20-1, the J call TRBJ1-4; no clear D gene. V gave up 4 bases and J gave up 8 bases, with 5 bases separating them. CDR1 and CDR2 (germline): DFQATT, SNEGSKA (reference sequence). The CDR3 extends over 10 amino acids. The CDR3: CSAIGEKLFF. The CDR3 region has the DNA TGCAGTGCTATCGGGGAAAAACTGTTTTTT.

The rearrangement links TRBV2 to TRBJ2-3; D call uncertain. This CDR3 has 15 residues. The germline V gene has CDR1 SNHLY and CDR2 FYNNEI. V gave up 7 bases and J gave up 2 bases, with 16 bases separating them. Here the CDR3 reads CASKTGLGPTDTQYF. In DNA, the CDR3 is TGTGCCAGCAAGACCGGATTAGGTCCCACAGATACGCAGTATTTT. Full variable domain (remainder filled in from reference TRBV2 and TRBJ2-3): EPEVTQTPSHQVTQMGQEVILRCVPISNHLYFYWYRQILGQKVEFLVSFYNNEISEKSEIFDDQFSVERPDGSNFTLKIRSTKLEDSAMYFCASKTGLGPTDTQYFGPGTRLTVL.

This chain joins TRBV6-5 and TRBJ1-1; no clear D gene. Trimming took off 2 bases at V and 1 base at J, with 11 bases between the two ends. This CDR3 contains 15 residues. Germline V lookup: CDR1 MNHEY, CDR2 SVGAGI. The CDR3 region has the DNA TGTGCCAGCAGTTACGGTCGGGATTGGAACACTGAAGCTTTCTTT. This translates into CASSYGRDWNTEAFF.

This clone was seen only a few times. This chain joins TRBV5-1 and TRBJ1-3, with 7 bases identical to TRBD1. Germline V gives CDR1 SGHRS, CDR2 YFSETQ. The CDR3 contains 14 residues. V shed 0 bases and J 7 bases; nucleotides not matched to a gene: 4. DNA for the CDR3: TGCGCCAGCAGCTTGGGACAGGGCATGAACACCATATATTTT. This gives the protein CASSLGQGMNTIYF.

The V call is TRBV14, the J call TRBJ1-2; D unclear. CDR3 length: 14 residues. V was clipped by 0 bases and J by 8 bases, with 13 bases between them. Germline V gene sequence: CDR1 SGHDN, CDR2 FVKESK. CDR3 sequence: CASSQDRSARGYTF. The DNA of the CDR3 is TGTGCCAGCAGCCAAGATCGTTCCGCACGGGGCTACACCTTC.

The V and J genes are TRBV4-3 and TRBJ1-2; D may be TRBD1 (5 bases). This CDR3 has 13 amino acids. Trimming took off 4 bases at V and 8 bases at J, with 14 bases between the two ends. Germline values: CDR1 LGHNA, CDR2 YSLEER. The CDR3 loop reads CASSRDAGSGYTF. CDR3 nucleotides: TGCGCCAGCAGCCGAGATGCAGGGTCAGGCTACACCTTC.

This clone was seen only once. The genes are TRBV14 and TRBJ2-3; D ambiguous. This CDR3 contains 15 residues. V lost 1 base to trimming and J lost 4 bases, with 12 bases between them. The germline gives CDR1 SGHDN, CDR2 FVKESK. CDR3 amino acids: CASSQVFAPSDTQYF. CDR3 DNA: TGTGCCAGCAGCCAAGTTTTTGCCCCCTCAGATACGCAGTATTTT.

The V gene is TRBV14, the J gene TRBJ2-3; D call uncertain. Deletions cut 1 base from V and 1 base from J, with 6 bases between. Germline assignment: CDR1 SGHDN and CDR2 FVKESK. The CDR3 contains 14 residues. CDR3 DNA: TGTGCCAGCAGCCAAGTTACGCGCACAGATACGCAGTATTTT. Protein sequence: CASSQVTRTDTQYF.

The chain joins TRBV28 to TRBJ1-1; 8 bases line up with TRBD1. CDR1 and CDR2 from the germline V gene are MDHEN and SYDVKM. This CDR3 is built from 15 residues. With 5 bases clipped from V and 2 bases from J, the junction kept 7 bases outside the gene matches. DNA for the CDR3: TGTGCCAGCAGTAGAGGGGGACAGGCAAACACTGAAGCTTTCTTT. Residues: CASSRGGQANTEAFF.

This chain links TRBV29-1 with TRBJ1-2, with D perhaps TRBD1 (5 bases). The CDR3 has 12 amino acids. The germline V and J ends were trimmed by 4 bases and 5 bases, with 11 bases remaining between them. Germline V gene data show CDR1 as SQVTM and CDR2 as ANQGSEA. The CDR3 region has the DNA TGCAGCGTTGCAGACAGTCTTTATGGCTACACCTTC. Protein: CSVADSLYGYTF.

The genes are TRBV15 and TRBJ2-6, with D maybe TRBD1 (6 bases). Trimming removed 0 bases from V and 0 bases from J, with 9 bases in between. The CDR3 is made up of 17 amino acids. In germline, CDR1 is LNHNV, CDR2 YYDKDF (reference sequence). CDR3 region: CATSRDRGHSGANVLTF. The CDR3 DNA sequence: TGTGCCACCAGCAGAGATAGGGGACACTCTGGGGCCAACGTCCTGACTTTC.

The chain recombines TRBV6-6 with TRBJ2-7; D is possibly TRBD2 (6 bases). V was shortened by 6 bases and J by 7 bases, with 13 bases between the two germline ends. Germline V gene sequence: CDR1 MNHNY, CDR2 SVGAGI (reference sequence). The CDR3 length is 12 residues. The CDR3 sequence is CASSRGGGEQYF. In DNA form, the CDR3 reads TGTGCCAGCAGCCGCGGCGGAGGGGAGCAGTACTTC.